This T cell receptor beta chain was sequenced during a study of blood T cell repertoires in COVID-19. For the study at large: Spain, Italy and the United States supplied samples that represented acute and convalescent COVID-19.

The participants were between roughly 18 and 89 years old and came from under 25 US areas. Allocation to cohorts depended on clinical history reported by the participants. The data were produced by immunoSEQ multiplex PCR, yet TCRdb's version contains in-frame clones alone and is incomplete. Of 250,000 to 350,000 clones listed, about nine tenths were seen once; the top ten hold more than 8.5%. Germline loops: CDR1 SGHKS, CDR2 YYEKEE (reference sequence). This CDR3 spans 15 amino acids. V was pared by 4 bases and J by 0 bases, with 3 bases of the junction left unmatched. The clonotype originates from a young woman who had recovered from COVID-19. Sequenced input: PBMCs or T cells enriched from blood (not recorded which). The chain employs TRBV5-5 and TRBJ2-7; 11 nucleotides agree with TRBD2. CDR3 coding DNA: TGTGCCAGCAGCCAGACTAGCGGGGCCTCCTACGAGCAGTACTTC. It encodes CASSQTSGASYEQYF.